This T cell receptor beta chain appears in the sequencing data of a study of blood T cells in healthy people across ages. Whole-study results and caveats: Higher diversity, along with more naive CD4+ cells, distinguished long-lived donors from aged donors.

Using a J-beta primer mix together with a sample-barcoded 5' primer, a second PCR was run for roughly 6 to 11 cycles. Each cDNA molecule was tagged by a template-switch adaptor that had 12 random nucleotides. Each CDR3 protein gets one entry after TCRdb re-called the 5' RACE reads with MiXCR. The data hold 1.5 million or so distinct CDR3 sequences, with about 43% observed a single time. Per sample, extraction of total RNA gave at least 5 micrograms in every case. With respect to this clonotype: What it binds is unknown.

The sequenced sample consisted of blood. The TCR was taken from a young woman in good health.

This CDR3 reads CASSKVGYRGGIVDTQYF. The DNA of the CDR3 is TGTGCCAGCAGCAAAGTGGGGTACAGGGGGGGTATCGTAGATACGCAGTATTTT. The chain combines TRBV21-1 with TRBJ2-3; the table gives TRBD1 as D, unverified against the DNA. TRBV21-1 is termed a pseudogene. CDR3 length: 18 residues.